One and the same sample provided the 27 T cell receptor beta chains below, sequenced in a study of blood T cell repertoires in COVID-19. This table comes from immunoSEQ multiplex PCR, and its TCRdb copy is limited to in-frame clones, with some not included. Here the sample spans 150,000 to 200,000 clones, approximately 88% being singletons. The specimen was PBMCs or T cells enriched from blood (not recorded which). Every receptor here comes from a man between 65 and 85 years old who had been exposed to COVID-19.

V usage is TRBV2 and J usage is TRBJ1-5; D perhaps matches TRBD1 (5 bases). V gave up 5 bases and J gave up 2 bases, with 16 bases separating them. This CDR3 region has 16 residues. Germline V lookup: CDR1 SNHLY, CDR2 FYNNEI. CDR3 sequence (DNA): TGTGCCAGCAGTCCTGGACAACCGGGCGGCAATCAGCCCCAGCATTTT. Its protein is CASSPGQPGGNQPQHF.

This chain uses TRBV11-2 with TRBJ2-7, with 11 positions matching TRBD2. Trimming cost V 2 bases and J 1 base; bases outside gene matches: 1. There are 15 residues in the CDR3. Germline values: CDR1 SGHAT, CDR2 FQNNGV. The chain's CDR3 is CASSLWTSGSYEQYF. As DNA, the CDR3 is TGTGCCAGCAGCTTATGGACTAGCGGGTCCTACGAGCAGTACTTC.

The chain links TRBV6-5 to TRBJ1-2; 7 bases agree with TRBD1. This CDR3 is 14 amino acids long. Germline assignment: CDR1 MNHEY and CDR2 SVGAGI. V lost 6 bases to trimming and J lost 7 bases; unmatched junction nucleotides: 11. The CDR3 nucleotides are TGTGCCAGCAGGTCTAGAAGGGGGCCCGGTGGCTACACCTTC. Translated: CASRSRRGPGGYTF.

The chain links TRBV5-1 to TRBJ2-7; 7 nucleotides match TRBD2. Per the germline V gene, CDR1 is SGHRS and CDR2 is YFSETQ. This CDR3 has 15 amino acids. V shed 4 bases, J shed 1 base, and the junction held 8 bases outside the gene matches. CDR3 loop: CASSLGGTLSYEQYF. The DNA of the CDR3 is TGCGCCAGCAGCCTCGGGGGGACCCTATCCTACGAGCAGTACTTC.

This chain uses TRBV24-1 with TRBJ2-7; TRBD1 matches 10 bases. Germline V CDR1 and CDR2: KGHDR, SFDVKD. The CDR3 consists of 15 residues. The V gene end was trimmed by 6 bases and the J gene end by 5 bases; junction bases not matched to a gene: 9. CDR3 amino acids: CATSPSGTGVHEQYF. CDR3 nucleotide sequence: TGTGCCACCAGTCCCTCCGGGACAGGGGTCCACGAGCAGTACTTC.

V is TRBV11-2 and J is TRBJ2-1; tentatively, D is TRBD1 (6 bases). Trimming stripped 0 bases from V and 6 bases from J, with 12 bases between. The CDR3 is 15 amino acids. CDR1 SGHAT and CDR2 FQNNGV come from the germline V gene. CDR3 protein: CASSLDNRAGNEQFF. CDR3 nucleotide sequence: TGTGCCAGCAGCTTAGATAACAGGGCCGGCAATGAGCAGTTCTTC. The full variable domain, in which reference TRBV11-2 and TRBJ2-1 provide the parts outside the CDR3, is EAGVAQSPRYKIIEKRQSVAFWCNPISGHATLYWYQQILGQGPKLLIQFQNNGVVDDSQLPKDRFSAERLKGVDSTLKIQPAKLEDSAVYLCASSLDNRAGNEQFFGPGTRLTVL.

The chain joins TRBV30 to TRBJ2-3; D uncertain. Trimming pared 0 bases from V and 5 bases from J, leaving 6 bases between. CDR1 is GTSNPN, CDR2 SVGIG, per germline (reference sequence). The CDR3 has 12 amino acids. The CDR3 coding sequence is TGTGCCTGGAGTGTTGATAGAGATACGCAGTATTTT. Its translation: CAWSVDRDTQYF.

This clone appeared once. V and J are TRBV28 and TRBJ2-6; TRBD2 agrees at 9 bases. V shed 4 bases and J 4 bases; nucleotides not matched to a gene: 11. The CDR3 contains 18 residues. Germline V gene lookup returns CDR1 MDHEN and CDR2 SYDVKM. CDR3 in amino acids: CASSSPPGGGDGANVLTF. The CDR3 coding sequence is TGTGCCAGCAGTTCCCCCCCTGGCGGGGGGGACGGGGCCAACGTCCTGACTTTC.

This chain uses TRBV25-1 with TRBJ2-3; 10 positions match TRBD2. Germline CDR1 and CDR2: MGHDK and SYGVNS. Trimming cost V 1 base and J 2 bases; bases outside gene matches: 6. The CDR3 extends over 17 amino acids. In DNA, the CDR3 is TGTGCCAGCAGTGAATGGATAAGCGGGAGGGCCACAGATACGCAGTATTTT. Amino acid sequence: CASSEWISGRATDTQYF. The whole variable domain, filled in from reference TRBV25-1 and TRBJ2-3, reads EADIYQTPRYLVIGTGKKITLECSQTMGHDKMYWYQQDPGMELHLIHYSYGVNSTEKGDLSSESTVSRIRTEHFPLTLESARPSHTSQYLCASSEWISGRATDTQYFGPGTRLTVL.

The gene calls are TRBV5-1 and TRBJ1-2; D is unresolved. The CDR3 covers 15 residues. Trimming left V 4 bases short and J 5 bases short, with 18 bases between. The V gene's germline CDR1 is SGHRS and CDR2 YFSETQ. DNA of the CDR3: TGCGCCAGCAGCCCCAGTACAAAGAAACCTTATGGCTACACCTTC. This gives the protein CASSPSTKKPYGYTF.

The CDR3 DNA sequence: TGTGCCAGCCACACCTGGGTAGGGGAGGGCTACGAGCAGTACTTC. Translating gives CASHTWVGEGYEQYF. The chain is built from TRBV27 and TRBJ2-7; the match to TRBD2 covers 7 bases. Germline V gene sequence: CDR1 MNHEY, CDR2 SMNVEV (reference sequence). This CDR3 has 15 residues. V dropped 8 bases and J dropped 3; count of bases not matched to a gene: 13.

The V call is TRBV7-2, the J call TRBJ1-1; D call uncertain. Germline V gene lookup returns CDR1 SGHTA and CDR2 FQGNSA. V lost 5 bases and J 6 bases, leaving 16 bases between the germline ends. The CDR3 is 14 residues long. CDR3 amino acids: CASSPGQASAEAFF. DNA of the CDR3: TGTGCCAGCAGCCCCGGTCAGGCGTCGGCTGAAGCTTTCTTT.

This clone was observed a single time. V gene TRBV10-3 combines with J gene TRBJ2-2, with TRBD2 matching 7 bases. Germline-derived CDR1 and CDR2 are ENHRY and SYGVKD. The CDR3 contains 18 residues. V was pared by 4 bases and J by 0 bases, with 11 bases of the junction left unmatched. CDR3 coding DNA: TGTGCCATCAGTGGAAGGATTACTGCGGGAGCGAACACCGGGGAGCTGTTTTTT. Encoded protein: CAISGRITAGANTGELFF.

This chain joins TRBV6-1 and TRBJ1-2; D is ambiguous. The CDR3 length is 11 residues. Germline V gene sequence: CDR1 MNHNS, CDR2 SASEGT. V was cut by 7 bases and J by 8 bases, with 11 bases left in between. In nucleotides, the CDR3 is TGTGCCAGCACTAGAGGGCGGGGCTACACCTTC. This sequence encodes CASTRGRGYTF.

V usage is TRBV6-5 and J usage is TRBJ1-2; 7 bases are shared with TRBD1. The CDR3 consists of 15 residues. Looked up from germline, CDR1 is MNHEY and CDR2 is SVGAGI. The junction had 9 bases not matched to a gene; V was cut back by 0 bases and J by 8 bases. The CDR3, as DNA: TGTGCCAGCAGTTACTCGTCCGGGACAGTGGAGGGCTACACCTTC. As protein: CASSYSSGTVEGYTF.

This chain uses TRBV3-1 (or the pseudogene TRBV3-2) with TRBJ1-2; 7 bases are shared with TRBD1. The V segment lost 1 base and the J segment 9 bases; nucleotides outside the gene matches: 8. The CDR3 has 14 amino acids. Germline V gene sequence: CDR1 LGHDT, CDR2 YNNKEL (reference sequence). Here the CDR3 reads CASSQGQGPWSYTF. The DNA for the CDR3 is TGTGCCAGCAGCCAAGGACAGGGTCCCTGGAGCTACACCTTC.

This clone was seen more than once but under ten times. V is TRBV4-3 and J is TRBJ2-7; 13 bases map to TRBD2. Losses at the gene ends were 5 bases for V and 3 bases for J; bases not matched to a gene: 10. In germline, CDR1 is LGHNA, CDR2 YSLEER. CDR3 size: 17 residues. The CDR3 nucleotides are TGCGCCAGCAGCGAGGGGGGAGGGACTAGCGGGATCTACGAGCAGTACTTC. Translated: CASSEGGGTSGIYEQYF.

This rearrangement joins TRBV6-5 to TRBJ2-1; 10 bases align to TRBD1. Germline assignment: CDR1 MNHEY and CDR2 SVGAGI. The length of the CDR3 is 15 residues. J lost 7 bases, V lost 7 bases, and 10 bases had no gene match. The CDR3 sequence: CASTPDRGLGNEQFF. CDR3 DNA: TGTGCCAGCACCCCTGACAGGGGGCTCGGGAATGAGCAGTTCTTC.

This clone was seen a handful of times. This CDR3 is CASGLANSNQPQHF. The CDR3 DNA sequence: TGTGCTAGTGGTTTGGCTAACAGCAATCAGCCCCAGCATTTT. This chain links TRBV12-5 with TRBJ1-5; D uncertain. Germline V lookup: CDR1 LGHNT, CDR2 FRNRAP. The germline V and J ends were trimmed by 1 base and 1 base, with 5 bases remaining between them. The CDR3 runs 14 residues.

V gene TRBV12-2 combines with J gene TRBJ1-6; no DNA check was done on the table's D call, TRBD1. TRBV12-2 is listed as a pseudogene. The CDR3 is 15 amino acids. In DNA, the CDR3 is TGTGCAAGTCGCCCCGCAGGGGGGCGGAATTCACCCCTCCACTTT. It is translated as CASRPAGGRNSPLHF.

This clone has just one count. The chain is built from TRBV7-9 and TRBJ2-1; a possible D gene is TRBD2 (6 bases). Germline-derived CDR1 and CDR2 are SEHNR and FQNEAQ (reference sequence). Trimming took off 1 base at V and 7 bases at J, with 17 bases between the two ends. The CDR3 sequence is 16 residues long. The DNA of the CDR3 is TGTGCCAGCAGCTTAGGGGGACTCCTAGTGGGGAATGAGCAGTTCTTC. Protein product: CASSLGGLLVGNEQFF.

The chain links TRBV5-8 to TRBJ2-2, with D perhaps TRBD2 (6 bases). The CDR3 consists of 19 residues. Germline V gene lookup returns CDR1 SGHTS and CDR2 YDEGEE. The V gene lost 5 bases and the J gene lost 4 bases, with 27 bases spanning the gap. The CDR3 here is CASRRSPRITGLLTGELFF. DNA for the CDR3: TGTGCCAGCAGGCGAAGCCCAAGAATTACAGGACTACTCACCGGGGAGCTGTTTTTT.

The chain combines TRBV2 with TRBJ1-1; 7 nucleotides line up with TRBD1. The CDR3 extends over 13 amino acids. CDR1 is SNHLY and CDR2 is FYNNEI in the germline V gene. The V segment lost 5 bases and the J segment 8 bases; nucleotides outside the gene matches: 8. The CDR3 DNA reads TGTGCCAGCAGTCCACAGGGGCTGTCGGAAGCTTTCTTT. This encodes CASSPQGLSEAFF. The variable domain in full, with the rest retrieved from reference TRBV2 and TRBJ1-1, is EPEVTQTPSHQVTQMGQEVILRCVPISNHLYFYWYRQILGQKVEFLVSFYNNEISEKSEIFDDQFSVERPDGSNFTLKIRSTKLEDSAMYFCASSPQGLSEAFFGQGTRLTVV.

V usage is TRBV5-1 and J usage is TRBJ1-3, with D uncertain. The CDR3 is made up of 15 amino acids. Trimming pared 4 bases from V and 3 bases from J, leaving 14 bases between. The germline V gene has CDR1 SGHRS and CDR2 YFSETQ. The CDR3 DNA is TGCGCCAGCAGCGACATTAGGGCGGGTGGAAACACCATATATTTT. This sequence encodes CASSDIRAGGNTIYF.

CDR3 in DNA: TGCGCCAGCAGCGTTCGGGAGGTTGACACCGGGGAGCTGTTTTTT. It is translated as CASSVREVDTGELFF. This rearrangement joins TRBV5-1 to TRBJ2-2; TRBD2 aligns across 7 bases. Germline V gene data show CDR1 as SGHRS and CDR2 as YFSETQ. The CDR3 runs to 15 residues. The V gene end was trimmed by 4 bases and the J gene end by 3 bases; junction bases not matched to a gene: 6.

This clone appeared a few times. The chain is built from TRBV19 and TRBJ1-2; tentative D call: TRBD1 (6 bases). The germline V gene encodes CDR1 LNHDA and CDR2 SQIVND (reference sequence). The V and J ends lost 6 bases and 4 bases respectively, with 9 bases between them. The CDR3 has 12 amino acids. In nucleotides, the CDR3 is TGTGCCAGTAGCTCAGGGGTCTATGGCTACACCTTC. As protein: CASSSGVYGYTF.

This chain uses TRBV5-1 with TRBJ1-1; possibly TRBD1 for D (5 bases). The CDR3 has 14 residues. V was clipped by 0 bases and J by 0 bases, with 6 bases between them. CDR1 and CDR2 (germline): SGHRS, YFSETQ. CDR3 region: CASSLAGMNTEAFF. The CDR3 DNA follows: TGCGCCAGCAGCTTGGCAGGGATGAACACTGAAGCTTTCTTT. The full variable domain, its missing parts supplied by reference TRBV5-1 and TRBJ1-1, is KAGVTQTPRYLIKTRGQQVTLSCSPISGHRSVSWYQQTPGQGLQFLFEYFSETQRNKGNFPGRFSGRQFSNSRSEMNVSTLELGDSALYLCASSLAGMNTEAFFGQGTRLTVV.